What follows are 10 T cell receptor beta chains derived from one specimen sequenced in a study of cytomegalovirus exposure and HLA in healthy donors. 13 Jbeta primers and 60 Vbeta primers were used for the PCR. Libraries were prepared by immunoSEQ multiplex PCR; TCRdb keeps only in-frame clonotypes and omits some of them. The sample consists of about 70,000 clones, around 62% of them appearing once. The sequenced material came from PBMCs. The receptors were sampled from a man younger than 40 in good health and CMV-seronegative.

The chain uses TRBV5-1 and TRBJ1-2; tentatively, D is TRBD1 (5 bases). CDR3 length equals 13 residues. Between the trimmed V and J ends, which lost 4 bases and 2 bases, there was a span of 9 bases. Germline values: CDR1 SGHRS, CDR2 YFSETQ. In DNA, the CDR3 is TGCGCCAGCAGCCTACAGGACAACTATGGCTACACCTTC. The encoded protein is CASSLQDNYGYTF. The full variable domain, in which reference TRBV5-1 and TRBJ1-2 provide the parts outside the CDR3, is KAGVTQTPRYLIKTRGQQVTLSCSPISGHRSVSWYQQTPGQGLQFLFEYFSETQRNKGNFPGRFSGRQFSNSRSEMNVSTLELGDSALYLCASSLQDNYGYTFGSGTRLTVV.

The J gene is TRBJ2-7, the V gene TRBV4-2, with D possibly being TRBD2 (6 bases). The germline V and J ends were trimmed by 0 bases and 2 bases, with 14 bases remaining between them. Germline V gene sequence: CDR1 LGHNA, CDR2 YNFKEQ. The CDR3 runs 16 residues. CDR3 in amino acids: CASSQDSGGLTYEQYF. The CDR3 DNA follows: TGTGCCAGCAGCCAAGATAGCGGAGGGCTAACCTACGAGCAGTACTTC.

DNA for the CDR3: TGTGCCAGCTCACAGGGGGCAGCTGAAGAGACCCAGTACTTC. Its translation: CASSQGAAEETQYF. This sequence joins TRBV18 and TRBJ2-5, with 7 bases identical to TRBD1. The V gene's germline CDR1 is KGHSH and CDR2 LQKENI. The CDR3 contains 14 residues. V lost 4 bases to trimming and J lost 3 bases; unmatched junction nucleotides: 5.

The chain carries TRBV18 and TRBJ2-7, with 7 bases identical to TRBD1. V trimming: 2 bases; J trimming: 0 bases; junction bases outside the gene matches: 10. The CDR3 is 17 residues long. Per germline, CDR1 KGHSH and CDR2 LQKENI. CDR3 amino acids: CASSPENRDSSSYEQYF. CDR3 nucleotides: TGTGCCAGCTCACCAGAAAACCGGGACAGCAGCTCCTACGAGCAGTACTTC.

This chain links TRBV5-1 with TRBJ2-5, with D possibly being TRBD2 (5 bases). Germline CDR1 is SGHRS and CDR2 is YFSETQ. V lost 7 bases, J lost 2 bases, and 12 bases lay in between. The CDR3 contains 13 residues. CDR3 region: CASAAQRQETQYF. The CDR3 DNA follows: TGCGCCAGCGCGGCCCAGCGGCAAGAGACCCAGTACTTC.

The chain has TRBV2 and TRBJ2-7; D is perhaps TRBD1 (7 bases). Germline V lookup: CDR1 SNHLY, CDR2 FYNNEI. This CDR3 is built from 15 residues. V shed 7 bases and J shed 9 bases, with 25 bases lying between them. CDR3 in DNA: TGTGCCAGCAAAGCACAGACGGACAGGACCGGGGGGCAGTACTTC. It specifies CASKAQTDRTGGQYF.

This clone came up a few times. The chain employs TRBV29-1 and TRBJ2-7, with 7 bases lining up with TRBD1. The CDR3 consists of 14 residues. Germline V gene sequence: CDR1 SQVTM, CDR2 ANQGSEA. V lost 3 bases, J lost 5 bases, and 10 bases stayed unmatched. CDR3 loop: CSVDSTGVGDEQYF. CDR3 nucleotide sequence: TGCAGCGTTGACTCCACAGGGGTGGGGGACGAGCAGTACTTC.

This chain joins TRBV11-2 and TRBJ1-1, with a possible D match to TRBD1 (5 bases). This CDR3 comprises 13 residues. V dropped 5 bases and J dropped 5 bases, with 12 bases sitting between them. The germline V gene encodes CDR1 SGHAT and CDR2 FQNNGV. CDR3 in DNA: TGTGCCAGCAGCCCCTACGGGGGAACTGAAGCTTTCTTT. Translated: CASSPYGGTEAFF.

This chain joins TRBV4-1 and TRBJ2-3; 15 bases are a match to TRBD2. This CDR3 is 17 amino acids long. The junction had 5 bases not matched to a gene; V was cut back by 4 bases and J by 3 bases. Germline CDR1 is MGHRA and CDR2 is YSYEKL. In nucleotides, the CDR3 is TGCGCCAGCAGCCGGGGACTAGCGGGGGGACTAACAGATACGCAGTATTTT. Protein: CASSRGLAGGLTDTQYF.

The V gene is TRBV13, the J gene TRBJ2-1; TRBD2 agrees at 7 bases. Per germline, CDR1 PRHDT and CDR2 FYEKMQ (reference sequence). V lost 10 bases to trimming and J lost 1 base; unmatched junction nucleotides: 4. The CDR3 totals 13 residues. CDR3 residues: CATRTSSYNEQFF. CDR3 in DNA: TGTGCCACTCGGACTAGTTCCTACAATGAGCAGTTCTTC. Full variable domain (remainder filled in from reference TRBV13 and TRBJ2-1): AAGVIQSPRHLIKEKRETATLKCYPIPRHDTVYWYQQGPGQDPQFLISFYEKMQSDKGSIPDRFSAQQFSDYHSELNMSSLELGDSALYFCATRTSSYNEQFFGPGTRLTVL.